This T cell receptor (beta chain) was identified during a study of immune characteristics of hereditary and idiopathic chronic pancreatitis. Describing the broader study: Local immune cells and TCRbeta repertoires in the pancreas were profiled in this study for hereditary and idiopathic chronic pancreatitis, with control organ donor pancreases used for comparison. The gDNA-based approach was selected because the approach required minimal in vitro experimental manipulation of T cells infiltrating the pancreas. TCRbeta sequencing covered a few control pancreases, 7 or 8 hereditary chronic pancreatitis pancreases and about 6 idiopathic chronic pancreatitis pancreases. Study-wide findings and limitations: Compared with controls, TCRbeta repertoire diversity was significantly higher and clonality was lower in both chronic pancreatitis groups. Vbeta-Jbeta gene family usage, including TRBV10, TRBV19, TRBV23 and TRBV5, differed between hereditary and idiopathic chronic pancreatitis. Because patient tissue could be obtained only at the time of TPIAT, immune findings may have been influenced by differences in disease duration. The study did not include chronic pancreatitis caused by alcohol use. Among 13 chronic pancreatitis patients, the number of productive TCR rearrangements showed a positive correlation with disease severity scores.

V is reduced by 4 bases and J by 4 bases, leaving a spacing of 22 bases between them. The germline V gene specifies LGHNA as CDR1 and YNFKEQ as CDR2. The CDR3 numbers 18 residues from cysteine through phenylalanine. This entry keeps only the CDR3 DNA: 54 bases, framed from base 1. The library was prepared using the immunoSEQ multiplex PCR assay. From pancreatic genomic DNA, the TCRbeta CDR3 region along with adjacent sequences was amplified and then sequenced. The authors processed their data as follows. Repertoire diversity was assessed as a mean normalized Shannon-Wiener index, and productive clonality and productive rearrangement counts were also measured. Control and chronic pancreatitis repertoire metrics were compared by means of the nonparametric Mann-Whitney U test. A clonotype counted as shared when its CDR3beta sequence had identical amino acid composition and length across subjects. TCRdb carries this immuneACCESS record with in-frame sequences only. Its versions omit some clonotypes, under half of them owing to an unresolved V gene in the studies checked, with the rest unexplained. For V, J and clone size, that table is used; D and trimming come from the DNA. The sample yields over 11,000 clones; around 70% were counted once. The biggest ten clones account for 13% to 15% of the sample.

This clone appeared a few times. It lacks a known antigen. No base-level quality is on record; no much larger clone is a single base apart. Chronic pancreatitis pancreas tissue was obtained from patients undergoing total pancreatectomy with islet autotransplantation (TPIAT). The chronic pancreatitis patients who were included had no known history of diabetes. Genomic DNA was extracted directly from bulk pancreas tissue, without T cell sorting, for TCRbeta sequencing. Pancreas tissues from patients and organ donors were collected consecutively at two US centers. The sample consisted of pancreas tissue with hereditary chronic pancreatitis. The TCR originated in a human donor with chronic pancreatitis. The sequence links TRBV4-2 to TRBJ1-4, with an unclear D gene assignment. The CDR3 in this case is CASSPVVIGVQFNEKLFF. The DNA is as follows: TGTGCCAGCAGCCCGGTAGTAATCGGAGTACAGTTTAATGAAAAACTGTTTTTT.